These 27 T cell receptor beta chains share one sample of origin, sequenced in a study of identical twins. TCRdb fed the 5' RACE reads into MiXCR, producing one record per CDR3 protein. The repertoire holds nearly 650,000 distinct CDR3 sequences, with about 7.1% as singletons. The sample was also reused in another study, on yellow fever vaccine responses in identical twins.

Material for sequencing was PBMCs. All receptors come from a woman aged 18-29 years in good health.

This clonotype has just a few counts. The chain recombines TRBV20-1 with TRBJ2-3, with a possible D match to TRBD1 (5 bases). V lost 0 bases to trimming and J lost 3 bases, with 16 bases between them. Germline loops: CDR1 DFQATT, CDR2 SNEGSKA (reference sequence). This CDR3 has 16 residues. DNA for the CDR3: TGCAGTGCTAGAGATGACAGCCAACACCCTACAGATACGCAGTATTTT. It specifies CSARDDSQHPTDTQYF.

The chain is built from TRBV11-2 and TRBJ1-1; TRBD1 is a possible D gene (5 bases). This CDR3 has 16 amino acids. CDR1 and CDR2 (germline): SGHAT, FQNNGV. Between the trimmed V and J ends, which lost 5 bases and 4 bases, there was a span of 20 bases. CDR3 residues: CASSHPEGRVTTEAFF. CDR3 sequence (DNA): TGTGCCAGCAGCCACCCCGAGGGCAGGGTTACCACTGAAGCTTTCTTT.

This clonotype has only a few counts. This rearrangement joins TRBV6-5 to TRBJ2-7; 8 positions agree with TRBD1. The CDR3 totals 15 residues. Trimming took 4 bases from V and 4 from J; bases not matched to a gene: 9. Germline lookup yields CDR1 MNHEY and CDR2 SVGAGI. CDR3 region: CASSSIDRGTYEQYF. In DNA, the CDR3 is TGTGCCAGCAGTTCGATAGACAGGGGTACGTACGAGCAGTACTTC.

The table lists this clonotype with many counts. The chain joins TRBV29-1 to TRBJ2-7; 8 bases are shared with TRBD1. From germline, CDR1 is SQVTM and CDR2 ANQGSEA. V shed 4 bases and J 3 bases; nucleotides not matched to a gene: 5. CDR3 length: 13 residues. The CDR3 nucleotides read TGCAGCGTTGTTGGGACAGGTTACTACGAGCAGTACTTC. Its translation: CSVVGTGYYEQYF.

This clonotype was recorded a few times. The V gene is TRBV20-1, the J gene TRBJ1-2; 7 bases line up with TRBD1. Germline loops: CDR1 DFQATT, CDR2 SNEGSKA (reference sequence). V lost 0 bases to trimming and J lost 4 bases; unmatched junction nucleotides: 8. The CDR3 runs 15 residues. The CDR3 loop reads CSARDIRDRSYGYTF. As DNA, the CDR3 is TGCAGTGCTAGAGATATCCGGGACAGAAGCTATGGCTACACCTTC.

There are a few counts of this clonotype. This chain links TRBV28 with TRBJ1-6, with D unclear. The CDR3 length is 13 residues. Germline CDR1 MDHEN, CDR2 SYDVKM. V lost 8 bases and J lost 6, with 11 bases in between. The CDR3 DNA reads as TGTGCCAGCCACGGGGAGGGTAATTCACCCCTCCACTTT. Translating it yields CASHGEGNSPLHF.

This sequence joins TRBV7-9 and TRBJ2-1; the match to TRBD2 covers 13 bases. There are 16 residues in the CDR3. The germline V gene encodes CDR1 SEHNR and CDR2 FQNEAQ (reference sequence). The ends lost 5 bases at V and 7 bases at J; junction bases unmatched: 8. The CDR3 loop reads CASSQVQTSGRNEQFF. The CDR3, as DNA: TGTGCCAGCAGCCAGGTACAGACTAGCGGGAGGAATGAGCAGTTCTTC. Together with reference TRBV7-9 and TRBJ2-1, the CDR3 gives the full variable domain: DTGVSQNPRHKITKRGQNVTFRCDPISEHNRLYWYRQTLGQGPEFLTYFQNEAQLEKSRLLSDRFSAERPKGSFSTLEIQRTEQGDSAMYLCASSQVQTSGRNEQFFGPGTRLTVL.

This clonotype was observed many times. The rearrangement links TRBV5-1 to TRBJ1-1, with 9 bases lining up with TRBD1. With 4 bases clipped from V and 2 bases from J, the junction kept 6 bases outside the gene matches. CDR3 size: 15 residues. Germline-derived CDR1 and CDR2 are SGHRS and YFSETQ. CDR3 loop: CASSTGDRDNTEAFF. CDR3 nucleotides: TGCGCCAGCAGCACTGGGGACAGGGACAACACTGAAGCTTTCTTT.

This clonotype was detected a few times. The genes are TRBV6-4 and TRBJ1-2, with TRBD1 matching over 7 bases. This CDR3 region has 14 residues. J was trimmed by 4 bases and V by 0 bases; bases with no gene match: 2. Germline values: CDR1 MRHNA, CDR2 SNTAGT. The CDR3 region is CASSDSRDSYGYTF. CDR3 nucleotide sequence: TGTGCCAGCAGTGACTCGCGGGACAGCTATGGCTACACCTTC.

The chain has TRBV3-1 and TRBJ2-2, with 10 bases lining up with TRBD1. The CDR3 runs to 17 residues. Germline CDR1 reads LGHDT; CDR2 reads YNNKEL (reference sequence). After removal of 2 bases from V and 0 bases from J, the junction contained 3 bases not matched to a gene. The CDR3 bases are TGTGCCAGCAGCCAACAGGGACAGGGGTCGAACACCGGGGAGCTGTTTTTT. Amino acid sequence: CASSQQGQGSNTGELFF.

Remarks on this clonotype: Its ends do not fully match the called genes, so a read error is possible. This sequence joins TRBV5-5 and TRBJ2-3, with D unresolved. The germline CDR1 and CDR2 sequences are SGHKS and YYEKEE (reference sequence). This CDR3 comprises 16 residues. CDR3 DNA sequence: TGTGCCAGCAGTTTGGGTCTTATAGTAGTAACAGATACGCAGTATTTT. Translating gives CASSLGLIVVTDTQYF.

The chain has TRBV29-1 and TRBJ2-7; 10 bases agree with TRBD2. The CDR3 loop spans 14 amino acids. J gave up 3 bases and V 6 bases, and 8 bases lay outside the gene matches. Germline loops: CDR1 SQVTM, CDR2 ANQGSEA. CDR3 residues: CSVRAGGPLYEQYF. The CDR3 coding sequence is TGCAGCGTGAGAGCGGGAGGGCCTCTCTACGAGCAGTACTTC.

This clonotype has a handful of counts. The chain combines TRBV7-2 with TRBJ1-2, with D unclear. The V end lost 4 bases, the J end lost 5 bases, and 14 bases lay between the germline ends. Germline CDR1 SGHTA, CDR2 FQGNSA. There are 14 residues in the CDR3. In nucleotides, the CDR3 is TGTGCCAGCAGCTCCCCGGGGAAAAATTATGGCTACACCTTC. This gives the protein CASSSPGKNYGYTF.

The J gene is TRBJ1-2, the V gene TRBV6-5; 8 bases line up with TRBD1. Trimming at V came to 6 bases and at J to 7 bases, leaving 7 bases not matched to a gene. CDR3 size: 13 residues. Germline CDR1 MNHEY, CDR2 SVGAGI. Here the CDR3 reads CASSQGTGIGYTF. The CDR3 DNA reads TGTGCCAGCAGCCAAGGGACAGGTATTGGCTACACCTTC.

This clonotype came up many times. The rearrangement links TRBV3-1 to TRBJ2-7; 7 nucleotides align to TRBD1. CDR3 length equals 15 residues. The J segment lost 5 bases and the V segment lost 4 bases, leaving 11 bases of the junction unmatched. CDR1 is LGHDT and CDR2 is YNNKEL in the germline V gene (reference sequence). The CDR3 sequence is CASSPRQGPTNEQYF. The CDR3 bases are TGTGCCAGCAGCCCGCGACAGGGCCCAACTAACGAGCAGTACTTC.

This clonotype was seen many times. The gene calls are TRBV7-9 and TRBJ2-1; TRBD1 aligns across 7 bases. CDR3 length: 15 amino acids. In germline, CDR1 is SEHNR, CDR2 FQNEAQ (reference sequence). With 6 bases clipped from V and 0 bases from J, the junction kept 5 bases outside the gene matches. CDR3 amino acids: CASSLQGNSYNEQFF. The CDR3 coding sequence is TGTGCCAGCAGTCTACAGGGGAACTCCTACAATGAGCAGTTCTTC.

This clonotype has more than one count but fewer than ten. The chain uses TRBV18 and TRBJ2-3, with 9 bases lining up with TRBD2. The germline CDR1 and CDR2 sequences are KGHSH and LQKENI. V was clipped by 3 bases and J by 4 bases; unmatched bases: 5. The CDR3 covers 15 residues. The CDR3 here is CASSPERGAADTQYF. Here the CDR3 DNA reads TGTGCCAGCTCACCGGAGCGGGGGGCGGCAGATACGCAGTATTTT.

This clonotype was counted at least ten times. This chain uses TRBV29-1 with TRBJ2-2, with 7 nucleotides matching TRBD2. The V segment lost 1 base and the J segment 2 bases; nucleotides outside the gene matches: 7. This CDR3 spans 16 amino acids. CDR1 and CDR2 (germline): SQVTM, ANQGSEA. The CDR3 here is CSVEVRGGVNTGELFF. CDR3 DNA: TGCAGCGTTGAAGTTCGCGGGGGAGTAAACACCGGGGAGCTGTTTTTT.

This clonotype was detected ten times or more. The V and J genes are TRBV15 and TRBJ2-7; either TRBD1 or TRBD2 may fit D (5 bases each). Per germline, CDR1 LNHNV and CDR2 YYDKDF (reference sequence). The CDR3 extends over 15 amino acids. V was shortened by 3 bases and J by 3 bases, with 15 bases between the two germline ends. In nucleotides, the CDR3 is TGTGCCACCAGCAGGATGGGACCGCAAGTCTACGAGCAGTACTTC. As protein: CATSRMGPQVYEQYF.

This clonotype was seen many times. This chain joins TRBV27 and TRBJ2-7, with D maybe TRBD2 (6 bases). The CDR3 is 13 amino acids. The V gene's germline CDR1 is MNHEY and CDR2 SMNVEV (reference sequence). V lost 3 bases to trimming and J lost 4 bases, with 10 bases between them. As DNA, the CDR3 is TGTGCCAGCAGTTTCCGGGACTCGTACGAGCAGTACTTC. It translates to CASSFRDSYEQYF.

This chain uses TRBV10-3 with TRBJ1-3; D uncertain. This CDR3 comprises 14 residues. V dropped 10 bases and J dropped 4 bases, with 17 bases sitting between them. The germline V gene encodes CDR1 ENHRY and CDR2 SYGVKD. The CDR3 loop is CASRRTETGNTIYF. The DNA of the CDR3 is TGTGCCAGCCGACGAACAGAAACGGGAAACACCATATATTTT.

V and J are TRBV19 and TRBJ1-5; D unresolved. The V gene's germline CDR1 is LNHDA and CDR2 SQIVND (reference sequence). Trimming cost V 6 bases and J 0 bases, with 9 bases left between them. The CDR3 runs 14 residues. The CDR3 sequence is CASRDGYSNQPQHF. The CDR3 DNA follows: TGTGCCAGTAGGGACGGGTATAGCAATCAGCCCCAGCATTTT.

The chain has TRBV5-1 and TRBJ2-5; 8 nucleotides line up with TRBD1. The CDR3 contains 15 residues. CDR1 is SGHRS, CDR2 YFSETQ, per germline. V dropped 4 bases and J dropped 1; count of bases not matched to a gene: 6. CDR3 sequence (DNA): TGCGCCAGCAGCCCAAGGACAGGGTCCCAAGAGACCCAGTACTTC. Protein: CASSPRTGSQETQYF.

This clonotype showed up just a few times. The CDR3 bases are TGTGCCATCATTGGCCTAGCGGGTGGGGAAACCGACAATGAGCAGTTCTTC. Encoded protein: CAIIGLAGGETDNEQFF. This rearrangement joins TRBV10-3 to TRBJ2-1; TRBD2 matches 8 bases. From germline, CDR1 is ENHRY and CDR2 SYGVKD. The CDR3 is 17 residues long. V lost 7 bases and J lost 5; bases outside the gene matches: 16.

This sequence joins TRBV20-1 and TRBJ1-2, with unresolved D. Per germline, CDR1 DFQATT and CDR2 SNEGSKA (reference sequence). Trimming stripped 0 bases from V and 4 bases from J, with 15 bases between. This CDR3 region has 15 residues. The CDR3, as DNA: TGCAGTGCTAGAGATCAACCTGGAGAAGGCTATGGCTACACCTTC. Amino acid sequence: CSARDQPGEGYGYTF.

In its sample, this clonotype was seen many times. In DNA, the CDR3 is TGTGCCAGCAGTGCCCTGGACTCGAGCTCCTACAATGAGCAGTTCTTC. Translated: CASSALDSSSYNEQFF. This chain connects TRBV25-1 to TRBJ2-1; D perhaps matches TRBD2 (5 bases). The V gene's germline CDR1 is MGHDK and CDR2 SYGVNS. V was pared by 4 bases and J by 0 bases, with 13 bases between. The CDR3 has 16 residues. Based on the CDR3 plus reference TRBV25-1 and TRBJ2-1, the full variable domain is EADIYQTPRYLVIGTGKKITLECSQTMGHDKMYWYQQDPGMELHLIHYSYGVNSTEKGDLSSESTVSRIRTEHFPLTLESARPSHTSQYLCASSALDSSSYNEQFFGPGTRLTVL.

This clonotype was found many times. The chain employs TRBV10-3 and TRBJ1-5; 10 nucleotides agree with TRBD1. After removal of 2 bases from V and 0 bases from J, the junction contained 1 base not matched to a gene. The length of the CDR3 is 16 residues. Germline lookup yields CDR1 ENHRY and CDR2 SYGVKD. The CDR3 here is CAISERTGGSNQPQHF. The CDR3 region has the DNA TGTGCCATCAGTGAGAGGACAGGGGGTAGCAATCAGCCCCAGCATTTT.